Following are 17 T cell receptor beta chains from one sample sequenced in a study of Ad26.COV2.S vaccination and SARS-CoV-2 variants. Libraries were prepared by immunoSEQ multiplex PCR; TCRdb keeps only in-frame clonotypes and omits some of them. The profile shows around 350,000 clones, 92% of them singletons. Sequencing used peripheral blood, obtained after recovery from COVID-19. These receptors were collected from a human donor who had recovered from COVID-19.

This clone was detected once. CDR3 in DNA: TGTGCCAGCAGTCCTCGAGCGGGGGCCCCCTGGGAGCAGTACTTC. It is translated as CASSPRAGAPWEQYF. The gene calls are TRBV6-5 and TRBJ2-7, with 8 bases lining up with TRBD2. Losses at the gene ends were 5 bases for V and 7 bases for J; bases not matched to a gene: 13. Germline-derived CDR1 and CDR2 are MNHEY and SVGAGI. The CDR3 is 15 amino acids.

The J gene is TRBJ2-1, the V gene TRBV3-1 (or the pseudogene TRBV3-2); TRBD1 agrees at 7 bases. With 4 bases clipped from V and 5 bases from J, the junction kept 8 bases outside the gene matches. Germline V gene data show CDR1 as LGHDT and CDR2 as YNNKEL (reference sequence). The CDR3 is 15 amino acids. For the CDR3, the DNA is TGTGCCAGCAGCCCGAACCGGGACAGCAACAATGAGCAGTTCTTC. This gives the protein CASSPNRDSNNEQFF.

The rearrangement joins TRBV19 to TRBJ1-1, with a tentative D call TRBD1 (6 bases). The germline V and J ends were trimmed by 5 bases and 0 bases, with 13 bases remaining between them. The CDR3 sequence is 15 residues long. The V gene's germline CDR1 is LNHDA and CDR2 SQIVND (reference sequence). The CDR3: CASSGQGTMNTEAFF. For the CDR3, the DNA is TGTGCCAGTAGTGGGCAGGGGACCATGAACACTGAAGCTTTCTTT. The entire variable domain, with the rest obtained from reference TRBV19 and TRBJ1-1, is as follows: DGGITQSPKYLFRKEGQNVTLSCEQNLNHDAMYWYRQDPGQGLRLIYYSQIVNDFQKGDIAEGYSVSREKKESFPLTVTSAQKNPTAFYLCASSGQGTMNTEAFFGQGTRLTVV.

The V call is TRBV2, the J call TRBJ2-6; D is perhaps TRBD1 (6 bases). CDR1 is SNHLY and CDR2 is FYNNEI in the germline V gene. Trimming removed 8 bases at V and 0 bases at J, with 17 bases between. The CDR3 sequence is 17 residues long. Here the CDR3 reads CASQLGTISSGANVLTF. CDR3 sequence (DNA): TGTGCCAGCCAACTAGGGACAATCAGCTCTGGGGCCAACGTCCTGACTTTC.

The chain links TRBV19 to TRBJ1-2; D unresolved. From germline, CDR1 is LNHDA and CDR2 SQIVND (reference sequence). The CDR3 extends over 16 amino acids. With 5 bases removed from V and 4 bases from J, the gap between germline ends came to 20 bases. The DNA for the CDR3 is TGTGCCAGTAGTGCCAGCGTATGGGGAGGGATCTATGGCTACACCTTC. Protein product: CASSASVWGGIYGYTF.

This chain joins TRBV14 and TRBJ1-2; 7 positions match TRBD1. The J segment lost 0 bases and the V segment lost 3 bases, leaving 7 bases of the junction unmatched. Germline CDR1 reads SGHDN; CDR2 reads FVKESK. The CDR3 is 16 residues long. The CDR3 region has the DNA TGTGCCAGCAGCCAGAGGGGGCAAAGAGCTAACTATGGCTACACCTTC. Translation: CASSQRGQRANYGYTF.

The J gene is TRBJ1-4, the V gene TRBV5-6; weak D call: TRBD1 (5 bases). The CDR3 length is 16 residues. Per the germline V gene, CDR1 is SGHDT and CDR2 is YYEEEE. The V gene lost 3 bases and the J gene lost 7 bases, with 19 bases spanning the gap. The CDR3 bases are TGTGCCAGCAGCTCCCATGGGGGGTCCGATCTTGAAAAACTGTTTTTT. It encodes CASSSHGGSDLEKLFF.

The chain carries TRBV27 and TRBJ2-1; D remains ambiguous. Per germline, CDR1 MNHEY and CDR2 SMNVEV (reference sequence). The CDR3 length is 19 residues. V lost 6 bases and J 7 bases, leaving 31 bases between the germline ends. The CDR3 DNA reads TGTGCCAGCAGAGACCGGGCACAATTATTTAGATTTGGCAAAAATGAGCAGTTCTTC. Translation: CASRDRAQLFRFGKNEQFF.

This sequence joins TRBV6-5 and TRBJ1-2; 7 positions agree with TRBD1. The germline V gene has CDR1 MNHEY and CDR2 SVGAGI. The CDR3 consists of 15 residues. The V gene end was trimmed by 7 bases and the J gene end by 1 base; junction bases not matched to a gene: 9. Written as DNA, the CDR3 is TGTGCCAGCACCAAGACAAGGGGGCTTAACTATGGCTACACCTTC. It encodes CASTKTRGLNYGYTF.

The chain joins TRBV2 to TRBJ2-7; D is undetermined. V was trimmed by 1 base and J by 3 bases, leaving 10 bases between them. The CDR3 consists of 14 residues. Germline V gene lookup returns CDR1 SNHLY and CDR2 FYNNEI. Here the CDR3 reads CASSEGQLGYEQYF. In DNA form, the CDR3 reads TGTGCCAGCAGTGAAGGGCAGTTGGGCTACGAGCAGTACTTC.

The CDR3 sequence: CASSDPGQRDTGELFF. CDR3 DNA: TGTGCCAGCAGTGACCCGGGACAGAGGGACACCGGGGAGCTGTTTTTT. V is TRBV2 and J is TRBJ2-2, with 7 bases aligning to TRBD1. Trimming at V came to 3 bases and at J to 3 bases, leaving 7 bases not matched to a gene. The CDR3 runs 16 residues. The germline CDR1 and CDR2 sequences are SNHLY and FYNNEI.

This clone appeared once. CDR3 sequence: CASSLIDTELFF. The CDR3 DNA reads TGTGCCAGCAGTTTAATAGATACAGAACTGTTTTTT. The chain employs TRBV12-3 or TRBV12-4 and TRBJ1-4; no firm D call. The CDR3 has 12 amino acids. V was trimmed by 2 bases and J by 12 bases, leaving 10 bases between them.

J is TRBJ1-6 and V is TRBV19; D not resolved. Germline assignment: CDR1 LNHDA and CDR2 SQIVND (reference sequence). The CDR3 runs to 14 residues. V was cut by 3 bases and J by 7 bases, with 10 bases left in between. The CDR3 spells CASSIPSGNSPLHF. The DNA of the CDR3 is TGTGCCAGTAGTATCCCGAGCGGGAATTCACCCCTCCACTTT. The full variable domain, in which reference TRBV19 and TRBJ1-6 provide the parts outside the CDR3, is DGGITQSPKYLFRKEGQNVTLSCEQNLNHDAMYWYRQDPGQGLRLIYYSQIVNDFQKGDIAEGYSVSREKKESFPLTVTSAQKNPTAFYLCASSIPSGNSPLHFGNGTRLTVT.

This sequence joins TRBV2 and TRBJ1-5, with D uncertain. This CDR3 spans 15 amino acids. Germline assignment: CDR1 SNHLY and CDR2 FYNNEI. Between the trimmed V and J ends, which lost 7 bases and 5 bases, there was a span of 18 bases. Here the CDR3 DNA reads TGTGCCAGCACCAGAGGACCCTCACGGCATCAGCCCCAGCATTTT. Amino acids: CASTRGPSRHQPQHF. Together with reference TRBV2 and TRBJ1-5, the CDR3 gives the full variable domain: EPEVTQTPSHQVTQMGQEVILRCVPISNHLYFYWYRQILGQKVEFLVSFYNNEISEKSEIFDDQFSVERPDGSNFTLKIRSTKLEDSAMYFCASTRGPSRHQPQHFGDGTRLSIL.

This clone occurred once. The rearrangement joins TRBV19 to TRBJ1-3; D is unclear. V was clipped by 6 bases and J by 0 bases, with 12 bases between them. Germline CDR1 and CDR2: LNHDA and SQIVND (reference sequence). The CDR3 is 15 amino acids. CDR3 sequence (DNA): TGTGCCAGTAGCCAACACCCTTACTCTGGAAACACCATATATTTT. Translation: CASSQHPYSGNTIYF.

V and J are TRBV6-5 and TRBJ2-1, with D unresolved. The germline V gene encodes CDR1 MNHEY and CDR2 SVGAGI. V shed 2 bases and J shed 5 bases, with 7 bases lying between them. The length of the CDR3 is 13 residues. CDR3 loop: CASSYRVDNEQFF. The CDR3 nucleotides read TGTGCCAGCAGTTACAGGGTCGACAATGAGCAGTTCTTC.

The rearrangement links TRBV27 to TRBJ1-1; 7 bases are a match to TRBD1. The germline V gene has CDR1 MNHEY and CDR2 SMNVEV (reference sequence). V gave up 0 bases and J gave up 10 bases; unmatched junction bases: 11. This CDR3 has 15 amino acids. In DNA, the CDR3 is TGTGCCAGCAGTTTATCGGGACCGACAGGGAGGGTAGCTTTCTTT. This encodes CASSLSGPTGRVAFF.